A selection of T cell receptor beta chains follows, all from one sample in a study of T cell changes during pregnancy in multiple sclerosis. Profiled with immunoSEQ multiplex PCR; TCRdb holds only in-frame clones, not every one. The repertoire holds almost 40,000 clones, around 90% seen once, with roughly 0.37% in the top ten. The source was CD4+ T cells from peripheral blood mononuclear cells, collected in the third trimester of pregnancy. Every receptor here comes from a female donor in good health, enrolled as a control in a pregnancy study. The CDR3 runs from the conserved cysteine through the conserved F or W. D genes are given only for firm matches. Clone sizes are given selectively: once, few, many, or a class where the clone is expanded.

>TRBV25-1|-|TRBJ1-1|-
TGTGCCAGCAGTGACAGTCAAAGAACTGAAGCTTTCTTT
CASSDSQRTEAFF
>TRBV6-5|few|TRBJ1-1|-
TGTGCCAGCAGTTATTTCGGGGGGTTGAACACTGAAGCTTTCTTT
CASSYFGGLNTEAFF
>TRBV7-2|-|TRBJ2-1|-
TGTGCCAGCGGACAGCCCTCATCGGACAATGAGCAGTTCTTC
CASGQPSSDNEQFF
>TRBV6-5|once|TRBJ1-2|TRBD1
TGTGCCAGCCAAACGGACAGGAATTATGGCTACACCTTC
CASQTDRNYGYTF
>TRBV28|-|TRBJ2-1|-
TGTGCCAGCAGTTTACCCTCGACTTACAATGAGCAGTTCTTC
CASSLPSTYNEQFF
>TRBV5-1|once|TRBJ2-5|-
TGCGCCAGCCGTTGGGCCCAAGAGACCCAGTACTTC
CASRWAQETQYF
>TRBV5-1|once|TRBJ2-2|TRBD2
TGCGCCAGCAGCTTGTTGGGACTAGCGGGCGGGACCGGGGAGCTGTTTTTT
CASSLLGLAGGTGELFF
>TRBV5-4|-|TRBJ1-1|TRBD1
TGTGCCAGCAGCTTGGCCAGACAGGGGGCCAACGAAGCTTTCTTT
CASSLARQGANEAFF
>TRBV2|few|TRBJ1-1|TRBD1
TGTGCCAGCAGGGGGACAGCCATGAACACTGAAGCTTTCTTT
CASRGTAMNTEAFF
>TRBV5-1|-|TRBJ2-1|TRBD2
TGCGCCAGCAGCAGGGTCGGGTTGGTAGCGGGCAACAATGAGCAGTTCTTC
CASSRVGLVAGNNEQFF
>TRBV19|-|TRBJ2-2|TRBD2
TGTGCCAGTAGTATTAGGACTAGCGGGAGGAACACCGGGGAGCTGTTTTTT
CASSIRTSGRNTGELFF
>TRBV9|-|TRBJ2-5|TRBD2
TGTGCCAGCAGCGCAATGGGGGGGGAGACCCAGTACTTC
CASSAMGGETQYF
>TRBV7-9|-|TRBJ2-7|-
TGTGCCAGCAGCTTAACAGAGTACGAGCAGTACTTC
CASSLTEYEQYF
>TRBV29-1|-|TRBJ2-1|-
TGCAGCGCCCAAAGGGGGCGGGAGGTATACAATGAGCAGTTCTTC
CSAQRGREVYNEQFF
>TRBV19|-|TRBJ1-1|-
TGTGCCAGTCGGCCGCCAGGGGTGGGGAACACTGAAGCTTTCTTT
CASRPPGVGNTEAFF
>TRBV2|-|TRBJ2-5|TRBD2
TGTGCCAGCAGGGCGGGACTACCGGGCGAGACCCAGTACTTC
CASRAGLPGETQYF
>TRBV5-1|-|TRBJ2-7|TRBD1
TGCGCCAGCAGCAAACCCAGACCGGGACAGGGGTACGAGCAGTACTTC
CASSKPRPGQGYEQYF
>TRBV4-2|-|TRBJ2-1|TRBD2
TGTGCCAGCAGCCAAGTCACCTTTAAACCGAGCGGGAGTCCGTACAATGAGCAGTTCTTC
CASSQVTFKPSGSPYNEQFF
>TRBV6-1|-|TRBJ1-1|TRBD1
TGTGCCAGCACTGGACAGGGCCTGAACACTGAAGCTTTCTTT
CASTGQGLNTEAFF
>TRBV29-1|-|TRBJ2-5|TRBD1
TGCAGCGTTGAGATCGGGACAGTCCAAGAGACCCAGTACTTC
CSVEIGTVQETQYF
>TRBV6-6|few|TRBJ2-7|TRBD1
TGTGCCAGCAGTGGGACAGGACTCTACGAGCAGTACTTC
CASSGTGLYEQYF
>TRBV7-2|-|TRBJ1-4|-
TGTGCCAACAGTTCACAGGCAACTAATGAAAAACTGTTTTTT
CANSSQATNEKLFF
>TRBV5-6|-|TRBJ2-5|TRBD2
TGTGCCAGCAGCTTGACAAGCGGGGGGGTCGGGGAGACCCAGTACTTC
CASSLTSGGVGETQYF
>TRBV14|few|TRBJ2-5|TRBD2
TGTGCCAGCAGCCGTAACACACTGGTAGCGGGAGGGAAGACCCAGTACTTC
CASSRNTLVAGGKTQYF
>TRBV5-1|-|TRBJ2-1|-
TGCGCCAGCAGCTTGGGTGGGGAGGAGCAGTTCTTC
CASSLGGEEQFF
>TRBV28|-|TRBJ2-3|-
TGTGCCAGCAGTTTAGAGGGGGGGCTGGAGGATACGCAGTATTTT
CASSLEGGLEDTQYF
>TRBV7-2|once|TRBJ1-3|-
TGTGCCAGCAGCCCGTCTCGAGGGAGAAACACCATATATTTT
CASSPSRGRNTIYF
>TRBV21-1|-|TRBJ1-2|-
TGTGCCAGCAGCAACCGGGACAGGGCTGACGGCTACACCTTC
CASSNRDRADGYTF
>TRBV9|-|TRBJ2-5|TRBD1
TGTGCCAGTGGACAGGGGGCGATTCGGGGAGAGACCCAGTACTTC
CASGQGAIRGETQYF
>TRBV28|few|TRBJ1-1|-
TGTGCCAGCAGAATGACTCAACACGAAGCTTTCTTT
CASRMTQHEAFF
>TRBV12-5|-|TRBJ2-7|TRBD2
TGTGCTAGTGGTCTCCCCGGACTAGCGGGGGAAACTCCCTACGAGCAGTACTTC
CASGLPGLAGETPYEQYF
>TRBV4-1|-|TRBJ2-5|-
TGCGCCAGCAGCCAAGCAGGGTACCAAGAGACCCAGTACTTC
CASSQAGYQETQYF
>TRBV18|-|TRBJ2-5|TRBD1
TGTGCCAGCTCACCCCTGTCCGGGACAGGGCAAGAGACCCAGTACTTC
CASSPLSGTGQETQYF
>TRBV28|-|TRBJ2-7|TRBD2
TGTGCCAGCAGCCGGGGACTAAACTTCTACGAGCAGTACTTC
CASSRGLNFYEQYF
>TRBV28|-|TRBJ2-7|-
TGTGCCAGCAGAGGCGGGACGTCCGCCTACGAGCAGTACTTC
CASRGGTSAYEQYF
>TRBV2|-|TRBJ2-7|TRBD2
TGTGCCAGCCGAAATTTAGCGGGAGGTCCCGAGCAGTACTTC
CASRNLAGGPEQYF
>TRBV9|-|TRBJ1-1|TRBD1
TGTGCCAGCAGCCTAAGAGCCGACAGGGGCACTGAAGCTTTCTTT
CASSLRADRGTEAFF
>TRBV5-6|-|TRBJ2-7|TRBD2
TGTGCCAGCAGCTTTTTCCCCGCCACTAGCGGGAGGGTCTACGAGCAGTACTTC
CASSFFPATSGRVYEQYF
>TRBV15|-|TRBJ2-3|TRBD2
TGTGCCACCAGCAGAGGGGGGGGGATAGGCACAGATACGCAGTATTTT
CATSRGGGIGTDTQYF
>TRBV5-1|-|TRBJ2-3|TRBD2
TGCGCCAGCAGCCGGACTAGCGGGAGTCCCCGAGTGGTAGATACGCAGTATTTT
CASSRTSGSPRVVDTQYF